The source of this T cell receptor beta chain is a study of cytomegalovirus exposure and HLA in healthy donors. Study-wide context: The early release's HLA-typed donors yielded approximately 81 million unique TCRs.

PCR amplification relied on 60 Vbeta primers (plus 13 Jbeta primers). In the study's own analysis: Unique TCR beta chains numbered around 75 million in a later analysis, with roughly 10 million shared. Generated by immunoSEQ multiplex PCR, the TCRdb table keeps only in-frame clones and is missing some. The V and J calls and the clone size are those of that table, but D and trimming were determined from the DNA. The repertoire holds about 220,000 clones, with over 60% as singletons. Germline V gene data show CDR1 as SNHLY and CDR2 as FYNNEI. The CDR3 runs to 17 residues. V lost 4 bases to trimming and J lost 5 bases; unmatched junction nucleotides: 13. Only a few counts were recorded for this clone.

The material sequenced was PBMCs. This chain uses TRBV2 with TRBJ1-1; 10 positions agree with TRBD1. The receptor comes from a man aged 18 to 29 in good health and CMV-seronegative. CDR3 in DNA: TGTGCCAGCAGTGGAGACAGGGGGCAGGGGGAAACGACTGAAGCTTTCTTT. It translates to CASSGDRGQGETTEAFF.